This TCR beta chain was found in a study of blood T cells in healthy people across ages (dated by TCRdb to between 2014 and 2016). For context, the study as a whole: Template switching captured roughly one uniquely barcoded TCR beta cDNA molecule per two T cells in model experiments. Age-related changes in TCR beta repertoire diversity were measured in the study by deep sequencing normalized with unique cDNA molecular identifiers. Donors were grouped into four age groups: young (average about 15 years), middle-aged (39), aged (62) and long-lived (less than 85). To avoid experimental bias, donors of different ages were spread randomly across the sequencing lanes. The study analyzed two additional independent replicas of 1 million unique cDNA reads from the same blood draw for two donors, one aged 18 to 29 and one aged 80 or older. Broader findings and caveats from the paper: Estimates of total diversity based on one million sequenced T cells were considered lower bounds and underestimates. As age increased, observed TCR beta diversity per million T cells dropped in a roughly linear way, and a significant reduction was already evident by age approximately 40. Bulk unsorted PBMC profiling prevented conclusive comparison of naive and antigen-experienced compartments. Donor CMV infection status was unknown, potentially confounding age-related changes in expanded clonotypes. The long-lived group showed more naive CD4+ T cells, fewer expanded clones and increased TCR diversity than the aged group, suggesting age selection. A strong correlation was found between observed TCR beta diversity and the percentage of naive T cells measured by flow cytometry.

V gives up 0 bases and J gives up 8 bases, and the segment between their germline ends measures 4 bases. CDR1 SQVTM and CDR2 ANQGSEA are derived from the germline V gene. There are 10 amino acids in the CDR3, from cysteine to phenylalanine inclusive. The entry retains the CDR3 DNA only, 30 bases that are in frame from base 1. Donors were 39 systemically healthy Caucasian individuals from Russia aged 6 to 90 years. Each donor gave about 9.8 milliliters of peripheral blood, drawn into EDTA-treated Vacutainer tubes. PBMCs were isolated by Ficoll-Paque density-gradient centrifugation, with at least 7 million obtained per sample. Trizol reagent was used to extract total RNA from the PBMCs, yielding at least 5.5 micrograms per sample. Naive CD45RAhigh/CD27high T cell percentages were measured by flow cytometry on a PBMC aliquot from every donor. Library preparation was by 5' RACE. Sequencer: Illumina HiSeq 2500. A second roughly 7 to 11 cycle PCR used a sample-barcoded 5' primer and a J-beta primer mix. Each TCR beta cDNA molecule received a unique molecular identifier from a template-switch 5' adaptor carrying 12 random nucleotides. Each sample yielded at least 3 million CDR3-containing paired-end reads. First-strand cDNA was synthesized from all RNA with the Mint cDNA synthesis kit, primed by a TRBC-specific oligonucleotide. All cDNA was treated with uracil-DNA glycosylase and then went through a first 18-cycle PCR with the universal primers M1SS and BC2_uni_R. The authors processed their data as follows. For normalization, 1 million high-quality reads, each with a distinct molecular identifier, were randomly selected from each sample. Instead of being binned into consensus sequences, reads with shared molecular identifiers were discarded. MiTCR, with a Q25 quality threshold and the strictest error-elimination algorithm, was used for CDR3 identification, clonotype clustering and error correction. A nonparametric unseen species model with Euler transformation was used to estimate lower-bound total TCR beta diversity. TCRdb trimmed the raw reads at Q25, called clones with MiXCR and kept productive beta chains. Entries are consolidated by CDR3 protein sequence, retaining the most common genes and DNA. TCRdb's processing, not the authors', yielded these V and J calls. Within this sample are around 1,600,000 distinct CDR3 sequences, with approximately 39% of them counted one time only. Of the sample, approximately 4.1% falls within the top ten clones.

This clonotype was counted between two and nine times. Its recognized antigen is unknown. No base quality values were provided; no much bigger clone lies one nucleotide off. This TCR was recovered from a woman aged 18-29 years in good health. The chain was built from TRBV29-1 and TRBJ1-2, with no confident D gene call. The sample comprised blood. DNA sequence: TGCAGCGTTGAAGAAAACGGCTACACCTTC. Its protein is CSVEENGYTF.